Below, one T cell receptor (beta chain) is given with its context. This sample stems from a study of blood T cell repertoires in COVID-19. Turning to the study itself: PBMCs, B-cell-depleted T cells, or T cells were the source of the cDNA or gDNA that made up the material.

As handled by the study authors: Estimation of nucleated cell counts was performed using reference gene primer amplification. Sequenced by immunoSEQ multiplex PCR; TCRdb stores in-frame clones only, minus some. The DNA was the basis for D and trimming; V, J and clone size are from that table. Here the sample spans some 80,000 clones, around 80% being singletons. CDR1 and CDR2 from the germline V gene are SGDLS and YYNGEE. V was pared by 3 bases and J by 4 bases, with 14 bases between. CDR3 length: 15 amino acids. V usage is TRBV9 and J usage is TRBJ1-3, with TRBD1 as a possible D gene (6 bases). The sample was peripheral blood. The sequence was collected from a woman between 65 and 79 years old with acute or convalescent COVID-19. The CDR3 DNA sequence: TGTGCCAGCAGCGAGGGGGGGGCGCAAGGAAACACCATATATTTT. As protein: CASSEGGAQGNTIYF.